This TCR beta chain was retrieved from a study of shared clonotypes between healthy human individuals. Notes on the study in general: The low donor count limited represented genetic and exposure-history diversity.

Naive CD8 cells lacked CD45RO, underwent positive selection for CCR7 and left out terminally differentiated effector memory CD45RA+ cells. Nashville, Tennessee was home to all donors, who were Caucasian adults. The assay ran at deep level. On sorted subsets, replicate PCRs used about 200 ng DNA, or some 28,000 T cell genomes. Assay used: immunoSEQ multiplex PCR; TCRdb lists only in-frame clones, some missing. Found here are about 1,900,000 clones, roughly 95% of them singletons; the top ten hold around 1%. Trimming removed 3 bases from V and 4 bases from J; junction bases left unmatched: 11. Germline values: CDR1 WSHSY, CDR2 SAAADI. CDR3 length equals 16 residues. Comment on this clone: Its antigen is not identified.

This receptor was identified in a man aged 18 to 35 in good health. J is TRBJ2-7 and V is TRBV10-2, with 8 bases identical to TRBD1. Source material: naive CD8+ T cells sorted from blood. CDR3 loop: CASSDSPGQADYEQYF. The DNA of the CDR3 is TGCGCCAGCAGTGATTCACCGGGACAGGCTGATTACGAGCAGTACTTC.